What follows is one TCR beta chain and its context. The antigen is undetermined. The junction does not match germline at one end; this may be a read error. The CDR3 length is 14 residues. Germline CDR1 DFQATT, CDR2 SNEGSKA (reference sequence). The library came from three nested PCR rounds adapted from ARM-PCR protocols. TCRdb re-analysed the multiplex PCR reads in MiXCR, keeping a single row per CDR3 protein. The table shows 70,000 to 90,000 distinct CDR3 sequences, with more than 80% occurring only once. The template was RNA from unsorted bulk tissue. Distant lung tissue was collected more than 3 cm away from the tumor edge. The entry originates in a study of tumor and adjacent non-tumor tissue in lung cancer. Findings of the study overall: Tumor tissue had significantly higher TCR diversity than normal lung. Top 100 clones took a larger repertoire share in normal lung.

The TCR originated in a man aged 55 to 70 with non-small cell lung cancer. The chain uses TRBV20-1 and TRBJ1-5, with TRBD1 identical over 8 bases. Sequencing was done on a sample of distant non-tumor lung tissue. The CDR3 here is CSPREDRAGQPQDF. The CDR3 DNA reads as TGCAGTCCTAGAGAGGACAGGGCGGGCCAGCCCCAGGATTTT.